The 3 T cell receptor beta chains below were found in one sample sequenced in a study of identical twins (dated by TCRdb to the mid-2010s). The library was built by means of 5' RACE. Instrument on record: Illumina HiSeq 2000. TCRdb reran the public reads through fastp at Q25 and MiXCR, keeping productive beta chains. Each CDR3 protein gets just one entry, which takes the most common genes and DNA from the rows behind it. The sample table lists around 960,000 distinct CDR3 sequences, approximately 13% of them with a count of one. Around 1.5% of the sample rests with the top ten. These same records also appear under a second study, on yellow fever vaccine responses in identical twins.

The sample comprised PBMCs. These receptors all come from a woman aged 18 to 35 in good health.

The J gene is TRBJ1-5, the V gene TRBV6-1; 9 nucleotides match TRBD1. Germline values: CDR1 MNHNS, CDR2 SASEGT. This CDR3 has 14 amino acids. J gave up 4 bases and V 7 bases, and 5 bases lay outside the gene matches. This chain's CDR3 is CASTRTGVNQPQHF. In nucleotides, the CDR3 is TGTGCCAGCACCCGGACAGGGGTGAATCAGCCCCAGCATTTT.

For this clonotype: This may be a read error, as it is one base from a much larger clone. The chain is built from TRBV3-1 and TRBJ1-1, with D maybe TRBD1 (6 bases). CDR1 and CDR2 from the germline V gene are LGHDT and YNNKEL (reference sequence). Trimming pared 7 bases from V and 1 base from J, leaving 13 bases between. The CDR3 covers 14 residues. The CDR3 spells CASNQEQGNTEAFF. CDR3 nucleotides: TGTGCCAGCAACCAGGAACAGGGGAACACTGAAGCTTTCTTT.

The chain recombines TRBV4-1 with TRBJ2-1; D is possibly TRBD2 (6 bases). Germline CDR1 and CDR2: MGHRA and YSYEKL. V lost 0 bases and J lost 7, with 16 bases in between. The CDR3 length is 16 residues. The chain's CDR3 is CASSQEGTGARNEQFF. CDR3 bases: TGCGCCAGCAGCCAAGAGGGAACGGGAGCAAGGAATGAGCAGTTCTTC.